This record covers a single TCR beta chain. Its target is not known. The data derive from a study of STAT3 mutations in large granular lymphocyte leukemia. Study-wide context: Among longitudinally sequenced T-LGLL patients, roughly half had canonical activating STAT3 mutations detected.

General study results and limits: Variable sampling intervals and differing treatment regimens complicated linking therapy response to TCR clonal burden changes. At least one immunodominant TCR beta clonotype appeared in every T-cell large granular lymphocyte leukemia patient. In about 30% of the 18 patients, new TCR clonotypes emerged after therapy.

Each sample's TCRbeta library yielded on average around 42,000 productive templates. The protocol was immunoSEQ multiplex PCR, while the TCRdb copy is restricted to in-frame clones and leaves out a portion. The sample includes roughly 17,000 clones, around 92% of them seen just once. CDR1 is LGHNT, CDR2 FRNRAP, per germline. The CDR3 sequence is 21 residues long. V was clipped by 2 bases and J by 4 bases, with 33 bases between them. The receptor was isolated from a man aged 60 to 69 with T-cell large granular lymphocyte leukemia. Some clones in this sample may be carry-over from other donors' samples. The sample consisted of peripheral blood mononuclear cells. This chain uses TRBV12-5 with TRBJ2-7; D might be TRBD1 or TRBD2, each matching 5 bases. CDR3 amino acids: CASGLFRGAGGLVAGAYEQYF. Here the CDR3 DNA reads TGTGCTAGTGGTTTGTTTAGAGGGGCAGGTGGGTTGGTCGCCGGGGCTTACGAGCAGTACTTC.